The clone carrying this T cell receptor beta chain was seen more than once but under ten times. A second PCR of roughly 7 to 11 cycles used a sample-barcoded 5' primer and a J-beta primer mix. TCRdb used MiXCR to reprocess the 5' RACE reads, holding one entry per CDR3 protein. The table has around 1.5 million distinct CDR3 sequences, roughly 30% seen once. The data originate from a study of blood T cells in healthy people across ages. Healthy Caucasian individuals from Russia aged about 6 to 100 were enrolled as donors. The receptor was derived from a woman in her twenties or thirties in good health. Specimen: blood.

The CDR3 loop reads CASSLSPTGNEQYF. The DNA for the CDR3 is TGTGCCAGCAGTTTATCACCGACAGGTAACGAGCAGTACTTC. This chain links TRBV27 with TRBJ2-7; TRBD1 is a possible D gene (6 bases). V was clipped by 0 bases and J by 5 bases, with 11 bases between them. Germline-derived CDR1 and CDR2 are MNHEY and SMNVEV (reference sequence). CDR3 size: 14 residues.